The rows below give T cell receptor beta chains drawn from one sample of a study of CD8 T cells in Susac syndrome. TCRdb recomputed calls from the immunoSEQ multiplex PCR reads with MiXCR, one row per CDR3 protein. The data hold a few hundred thousand distinct CDR3 sequences, with around 96% observed a single time. The sample consisted of CD4+ T cells from PBMCs. The source is a human donor with multiple sclerosis. The CDR3 runs from the conserved cysteine through the conserved F or W. The D gene is left open where the match is weak. For some rows the clone size is stated as once, few or many, or as a class when expanded; others skip it.

DNA,CDR3,J,D,V,size
TGTGCCGCACGACATCGGGTTCTTAACTATGGCTACACCTTC,CAARHRVLNYGYTF,TRBJ1-2,.,TRBV19,.
TGTGCCACCAGCAGAGAACTAGCTGGGGACGAGCAGTACTTC,CATSRELAGDEQYF,TRBJ2-7,.,TRBV15,.
TGTGCCGCCACATCGAGCTCCTACAATGAGCAGTTCTTC,CAATSSSYNEQFF,TRBJ2-1,.,TRBV28,.
TGTGCCAGCAGTCAAGACAGGGTTCGCACTGAAGCTTTCTTT,CASSQDRVRTEAFF,TRBJ1-1,TRBD1,TRBV6-2/TRBV6-3,.
TGCGCCAGCAACCAAGAGACCCAGTACTTC,CASNQETQYF,TRBJ2-5,.,TRBV23-1,.
TGCAGCGTTGGGTCGGGAGGGTTAGGCTACGAGCAGTACTTC,CSVGSGGLGYEQYF,TRBJ2-7,TRBD2,TRBV29-1,.
TGCGCCAGCAACGAAGGGACAGTGGGACAGGGGAACTACGAGCAGTACTTC,CASNEGTVGQGNYEQYF,TRBJ2-7,TRBD1,TRBV23-1,.
TGTGCCAGTCGTCTTCTTGGAGGGACTGAAGCTTTCTTT,CASRLLGGTEAFF,TRBJ1-1,.,TRBV14,.
TGTGCCAGCAAGGCCACGAACACCGGGGAGCTGTTTTTT,CASKATNTGELFF,TRBJ2-2,.,TRBV28,.
TGTGCCAGCACCTCCCGGACCGCGACAAATGAGCAGTTCTTC,CASTSRTATNEQFF,TRBJ2-1,.,TRBV12-3/TRBV12-4,.
TGTGCCAGCAGCCAAGGGAGCACCGGAGAGACCCAGTACTTC,CASSQGSTGETQYF,TRBJ2-5,.,TRBV3-1,.
TGTGCCAGCAGTTTGGTAACAGACTATGGCTACACCTTC,CASSLVTDYGYTF,TRBJ1-2,.,TRBV12-3/TRBV12-4,.
TGTGCCAGCAGTTTACTGGGACAGGGTTACGAGCAGTACTTC,CASSLLGQGYEQYF,TRBJ2-7,TRBD1,TRBV12-3/TRBV12-4,once
TGTGCCAGCGCTAGCGAGACCCAGTACTTC,CASASETQYF,TRBJ2-5,.,TRBV2,.
TGCAGCGTTGAAGATCAAGCGGCGAGCTCCTACAATGAGCAGTTCTTC,CSVEDQAASSYNEQFF,TRBJ2-1,.,TRBV29-1,.
TGTGCCAGCAGCCAAGATGGTCGGTTCGAAGAAACCGGGGAGCTGTTTTTT,CASSQDGRFEETGELFF,TRBJ2-2,.,TRBV4-2,once
TGTGCCAGCAGCGGCCAGACGGTCGGAGAGACCCAGTACTTC,CASSGQTVGETQYF,TRBJ2-5,.,TRBV9,.
TGCAGTGCTAGAGGGGACAGGGACACCGGGGAGCTGTTTTTT,CSARGDRDTGELFF,TRBJ2-2,TRBD1,TRBV20-1,.
TGCAGTGCTAGTAGCGGTATTTACGAGCAGTACTTC,CSASSGIYEQYF,TRBJ2-7,.,TRBV20-1,.
TGTGCCAGCAGCGTAGAGCGGGGGGGCTTCACAGATACGCAGTATTTT,CASSVERGGFTDTQYF,TRBJ2-3,TRBD2,TRBV11-2,once
TGCGCCAGCAGCCAAGAGGGACACCGGGGAGAGACCCAGTACTTC,CASSQEGHRGETQYF,TRBJ2-5,.,TRBV4-1,once
TGTGCCAGCAGTTACAGGGAGTTAAGCGATGGCTACACCTTC,CASSYRELSDGYTF,TRBJ1-2,.,TRBV27,.
TGTGCCAGCAGTTACGGAGGGTTCGACAGGGACTTCCACGAGCAGTACTTC,CASSYGGFDRDFHEQYF,TRBJ2-7,.,TRBV27,.
TGTGCCAGCAGGGCAGGGGGCGCCGCCACTGAAGCTTTCTTT,CASRAGGAATEAFF,TRBJ1-1,TRBD1,TRBV5-4,.
TGTGCCAGCAGCCACAGGTGGGCCACTGAAGCTTTCTTT,CASSHRWATEAFF,TRBJ1-1,.,TRBV9,.
TGTGCCTGGAGTCCCTCGAACACTGAAGCTTTCTTT,CAWSPSNTEAFF,TRBJ1-1,.,TRBV30,.
TGTGCCAGCAGCTCCCCTCTAGCGGGGGGGAAAGAGACCCAGTACTTC,CASSSPLAGGKETQYF,TRBJ2-5,TRBD2,TRBV9,.
TGTGCCAGCAGCGCCACTAGCGGGGGGGCGAATGAGCAGTTCTTC,CASSATSGGANEQFF,TRBJ2-1,TRBD2,TRBV9,.
TGTGCCTGGAGATGGGGCGCGGGAACTGAAGCTTTCTTT,CAWRWGAGTEAFF,TRBJ1-1,.,TRBV30,.
TGCAGCTCCCATCCAACAGGGGTAACCAATGAGCAGTTCTTC,CSSHPTGVTNEQFF,TRBJ2-1,TRBD1,TRBV29-1,.
TGTGCCAGCTCACTATTACGGGAAGAGACCCAGTACTTC,CASSLLREETQYF,TRBJ2-5,.,TRBV18,once
TGTGCCAGCAGTTTCCGCGGACAGGGCGGCCAGCCCCAGCATTTT,CASSFRGQGGQPQHF,TRBJ1-5,TRBD1,TRBV12-3/TRBV12-4,.
TGTGCCAGCAGCTCGGACCCCCGGCGGGGGACCGGGGAGACCCAGTACTTC,CASSSDPRRGTGETQYF,TRBJ2-5,TRBD2,TRBV5-4,.
TGTGCCAGCAGTGCACGGGACTTTGAAGCTTTCTTT,CASSARDFEAFF,TRBJ1-1,.,TRBV3-1,.
TGTGCCAGCAGCACCGGGGGGGCCCAAGAGACCCAGTACTTC,CASSTGGAQETQYF,TRBJ2-5,TRBD2,TRBV7-9,.
TGTGCCTGGGGGATCTCTGGAAACACCATATATTTT,CAWGISGNTIYF,TRBJ1-3,.,TRBV30,.
TGCGCCAGCAGCCAAACAGGGTTGGGTGGCTACACCTTC,CASSQTGLGGYTF,TRBJ1-2,.,TRBV4-1,.
TGTGCCAGCCGTGACGGCCATAGCACAGATACGCAGTATTTT,CASRDGHSTDTQYF,TRBJ2-3,.,TRBV6-6,.
TGTGCCAGCAGTTACCTCAGGGATTACGAGCAGTACTTC,CASSYLRDYEQYF,TRBJ2-7,.,TRBV6-6,.
TGTGCCAGCAGTGGTGGTAGGGGTGGGACTGAAGCTTTCTTT,CASSGGRGGTEAFF,TRBJ1-1,.,TRBV2,.
TGTGCCTGGGTGGACAGGGGGCTGGTTGGCTACACCTTC,CAWVDRGLVGYTF,TRBJ1-2,TRBD1,TRBV30,.
TGTGCCAGTAGTCTTCACAGGGGTCATAACACTGAAGCTTTCTTT,CASSLHRGHNTEAFF,TRBJ1-1,TRBD1,TRBV19,.
TGTGCCAGCAGTACTAGGACAAGTTCACCCCGCTACACCTTC,CASSTRTSSPRYTF,TRBJ1-2,.,TRBV27,.
TGTGCCAGCAGCCAAGGAACTAGCGGGAGTGGGGAGACCCAGTACTTC,CASSQGTSGSGETQYF,TRBJ2-5,TRBD2,TRBV3-1,.
TGTGCCAGTAGTGCCGACAGGGCCCCTGGGGCCAACGTCCTGACTTTC,CASSADRAPGANVLTF,TRBJ2-6,TRBD1,TRBV19,.
TGCGCCAGCAGCCAAGGGACGGGGAGGGCCCAAGAGACCCAGTACTTC,CASSQGTGRAQETQYF,TRBJ2-5,TRBD2,TRBV4-1,.
TGCAGTGCTAGAGGCCACCGGGGACAGACCGAAAAACTGTTTTTT,CSARGHRGQTEKLFF,TRBJ1-4,TRBD1,TRBV20-1,once
TGTGCCAGCAGCTTACATCAGAGCTCCTACGAGCAGTACTTC,CASSLHQSSYEQYF,TRBJ2-7,.,TRBV7-2,.
TGCGCCAGCTCACTAGCGCCCCGTCACTACAATGAGCAGTTCTTC,CASSLAPRHYNEQFF,TRBJ2-1,TRBD2,TRBV5-1,.
TGTGCCAGTAGCTACGGACAGACGAGCTACGAGCAGTACTTC,CASSYGQTSYEQYF,TRBJ2-7,.,TRBV19,.
TGTGCCAGCAGCCAGACAGGAACCTACGAGCAGTACTTC,CASSQTGTYEQYF,TRBJ2-7,.,TRBV3-1,few
TGTGCCTGGAAAATACAGTGGGCCGGGGAGCTGTTTTTT,CAWKIQWAGELFF,TRBJ2-2,.,TRBV30,once